This T cell receptor beta chain was retrieved from a study of T cell changes during pregnancy in multiple sclerosis. This CDR3 is 14 amino acids long. V lost 7 bases and J 4 bases, leaving 14 bases between the germline ends. Per germline, CDR1 ENHRY and CDR2 SYGVKD. The table came from immunoSEQ multiplex PCR; TCRdb's copy has only in-frame clones and leaves some out. The table shows tens of thousands of clones, with 85% to 95% occurring only once. The chain carries TRBV10-3 and TRBJ2-1; D possibly corresponds to TRBD1 (5 bases). The source was CD4+ T cells from peripheral blood mononuclear cells, collected after pregnancy. The TCR was taken from a female donor with multiple sclerosis, enrolled in a pregnancy study. The CDR3 loop reads CAITESSGYNEQFF. CDR3 coding DNA: TGTGCCATCACCGAAAGTTCAGGGTACAATGAGCAGTTCTTC.